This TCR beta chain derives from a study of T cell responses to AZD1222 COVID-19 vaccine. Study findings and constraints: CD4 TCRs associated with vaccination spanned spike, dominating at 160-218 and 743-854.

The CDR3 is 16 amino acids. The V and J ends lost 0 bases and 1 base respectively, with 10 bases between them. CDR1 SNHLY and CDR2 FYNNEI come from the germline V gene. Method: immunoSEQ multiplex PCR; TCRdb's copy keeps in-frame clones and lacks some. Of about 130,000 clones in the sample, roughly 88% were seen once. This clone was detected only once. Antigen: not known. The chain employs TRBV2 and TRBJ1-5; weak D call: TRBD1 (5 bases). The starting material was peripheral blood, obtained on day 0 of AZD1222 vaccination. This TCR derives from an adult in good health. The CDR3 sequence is CASSEAEGISNQPQHF. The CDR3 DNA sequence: TGTGCCAGCAGTGAAGCGGAGGGGATCAGCAATCAGCCCCAGCATTTT.